Below, 26 T cell receptor beta chains from the same sample are listed, as sequenced in a study of vaccination and CD4 T cells after COVID-19. The Oncomine TCR Beta short-read assay sequenced DNA from cultured CD4+ T cells. TCRdb fed the PCR reads into MiXCR, producing one record per CDR3 protein. The sample contains some 14,000 distinct CDR3 sequences, approximately 71% of which appear only once. Treatment given: roughly nine-day PBMC culture with coronavirus spike peptide pools or control peptides (ViraFEST assay). These receptors' antigens are unknown. The sequenced material came from CD4+ T cells from blood, cultured in vitro. Receptors originate from a human donor who had recovered from COVID-19.

In DNA, the CDR3 is TGCAGTGCTAGCACCCCAGGGGGGGAGACCCAGTACTTC. Translating gives CSASTPGGETQYF. The chain joins TRBV20-1 to TRBJ2-5, with D perhaps matching TRBD1 (7 bases). Germline V gene data show CDR1 as DFQATT and CDR2 as SNEGSKA (reference sequence). The CDR3 contains 13 residues. V lost 3 bases and J lost 5, with 13 bases in between.

The J gene is TRBJ1-6, the V gene TRBV27, with a possible D match to TRBD1 (6 bases). Trimming stripped 3 bases from V and 4 bases from J, with 10 bases between. Germline assignment: CDR1 MNHEY and CDR2 SMNVEV (reference sequence). The CDR3 length is 15 residues. The CDR3 region is CASSFGTPYNSPLHF. The CDR3 bases are TGTGCCAGCAGTTTTGGGACACCTTATAATTCACCCCTCCACTTT.

V gene TRBV20-1 combines with J gene TRBJ1-5, with D possibly TRBD1 on 5 matching bases. Trimming took 3 bases from V and 10 from J, leaving 16 bases between them. The CDR3 loop spans 13 amino acids. Germline V gives CDR1 DFQATT, CDR2 SNEGSKA (reference sequence). CDR3 bases: TGCAGTGCTAGTAACGGGGGAGGAGAACCCCAGCATTTT. Protein: CSASNGGGEPQHF.

This chain links TRBV7-2 with TRBJ2-3; the D call may be TRBD1 or TRBD2 (6 bases each). V dropped 2 bases and J dropped 1 base, with 10 bases sitting between them. The CDR3 sequence is 15 residues long. Germline V gives CDR1 SGHTA, CDR2 FQGNSA. CDR3 in DNA: TGTGCCAGCAGCTTATGGGGGGCTGGCACAGATACGCAGTATTTT. It encodes CASSLWGAGTDTQYF.

This clonotype occurred a few times. The chain couples TRBV20-1 to TRBJ1-2; D is uncertain. Trimming cost V 6 bases and J 4 bases, with 9 bases left between them. The CDR3 loop spans 11 amino acids. Germline CDR1 DFQATT, CDR2 SNEGSKA (reference sequence). CDR3 protein: CSAFIPYGYTF. DNA for the CDR3: TGCAGTGCGTTCATACCCTATGGCTACACCTTC.

This chain uses TRBV20-1 with TRBJ1-1, with TRBD1 as a possible D gene (6 bases). This CDR3 is 13 amino acids long. V was pared by 1 base and J by 4 bases, with 10 bases between. Germline-derived CDR1 and CDR2 are DFQATT and SNEGSKA (reference sequence). The chain's CDR3 is CSARVEQGTEAFF. CDR3 coding DNA: TGCAGTGCTAGAGTAGAACAGGGCACTGAAGCTTTCTTT.

This chain uses TRBV11-2 with TRBJ1-1; 9 nucleotides align to TRBD1. The CDR3 contains 15 residues. The germline gives CDR1 SGHAT, CDR2 FQNNGV. After removal of 5 bases from V and 1 base from J, the junction contained 5 bases not matched to a gene. The chain's CDR3 is CASSPQQGANTEAFF. The CDR3 DNA reads as TGTGCCAGCAGCCCACAACAGGGGGCGAACACTGAAGCTTTCTTT.

The chain employs TRBV7-2 and TRBJ1-3; D gene ambiguous. The ends were cut back, 4 bases at V and 3 bases at J, with 7 bases in the middle. This CDR3 has 13 amino acids. The germline gives CDR1 SGHTA, CDR2 FQGNSA. The CDR3 region is CASSSSFGNTIYF. CDR3 sequence (DNA): TGTGCCAGCAGCTCCAGCTTTGGAAACACCATATATTTT.

The chain recombines TRBV20-1 with TRBJ1-2, with TRBD1 as a possible D gene (6 bases). Germline CDR1 is DFQATT and CDR2 is SNEGSKA (reference sequence). Trimming took 5 bases from V and 4 from J, leaving 11 bases between them. The CDR3 covers 12 residues. The CDR3: CSAGQSSYGYTF. The CDR3 region has the DNA TGCAGTGCTGGACAGTCCTCCTATGGCTACACCTTC.

The chain is built from TRBV10-2 and TRBJ2-1; 11 nucleotides match TRBD2. CDR3 length: 15 amino acids. Trimming took 7 bases from V and 2 from J; bases not matched to a gene: 4. Germline V lookup: CDR1 WSHSY, CDR2 SAAADI. The CDR3 here is CASKKLAGAYNEQFF. In DNA, the CDR3 is TGCGCCAGCAAAAAACTAGCGGGAGCCTACAATGAGCAGTTCTTC.

This chain joins TRBV6-1 and TRBJ1-6; D is undetermined. Germline lookup yields CDR1 MNHNS and CDR2 SASEGT. With 6 bases removed from V and 8 bases from J, the gap between germline ends came to 11 bases. The CDR3 has 13 residues. The CDR3 nucleotides are TGTGCCAGCAGAGGACGGTCGGATTCACCCCTCCACTTT. This codes for CASRGRSDSPLHF.

The chain couples TRBV7-9 to TRBJ1-2; TRBD1 is a possible D gene (5 bases). The CDR3 sequence is 15 residues long. Trimming removed 2 bases from V and 2 bases from J, with 12 bases in between. Germline CDR1 is SEHNR and CDR2 is FQNEAQ (reference sequence). CDR3 in DNA: TGTGCCAGCAGCTTATCCCGGGACCCCAACTATGGCTACACCTTC. Translated: CASSLSRDPNYGYTF.

The chain uses TRBV6-2 or TRBV6-3 and TRBJ2-1; TRBD2 aligns across 11 bases. Losses at the gene ends were 6 bases for V and 1 base for J; bases not matched to a gene: 8. The V gene's germline CDR1 is MNHEY and CDR2 SVGEGT. This CDR3 spans 17 amino acids. CDR3 sequence: CASRLGLAGLSYNEQFF. As DNA, the CDR3 is TGTGCCAGCAGGCTCGGACTAGCGGGTCTATCCTACAATGAGCAGTTCTTC.

The sample holds a few counts of this clonotype. The V gene is TRBV6-2 or TRBV6-3, the J gene TRBJ2-2; 9 bases match TRBD2. Losses at the gene ends were 8 bases for V and 3 bases for J; bases not matched to a gene: 7. The CDR3 is 15 amino acids. The V gene's germline CDR1 is MNHEY and CDR2 SVGEGT. The CDR3 sequence: CASHDSGSYTGELFF. CDR3 bases: TGTGCCAGCCACGATAGCGGGAGTTACACCGGGGAGCTGTTTTTT.

CDR3 sequence: CASSLAGRETQYF. CDR3 DNA: TGTGCCAGCAGCTTGGCGGGAAGAGAGACCCAGTACTTC. J is TRBJ2-5 and V is TRBV7-9; D might be TRBD2 (6 bases). Trimming pared 3 bases from V and 4 bases from J, leaving 9 bases between. The CDR3 is made up of 13 amino acids. Germline CDR1 reads SEHNR; CDR2 reads FQNEAQ (reference sequence).

The chain carries TRBV20-1 and TRBJ2-3; D is possibly TRBD1 (6 bases). This CDR3 contains 12 residues. V was clipped by 3 bases and J by 6 bases, with 10 bases between them. Per the germline V gene, CDR1 is DFQATT and CDR2 is SNEGSKA (reference sequence). For the CDR3, the DNA is TGCAGTGCTAGGGGGGCGACGGATACGCAGTATTTT. Its protein product is CSARGATDTQYF.

The gene calls are TRBV6-1 and TRBJ1-1; tentatively, D is TRBD1 (5 bases). From germline, CDR1 is MNHNS and CDR2 SASEGT. Trimming stripped 8 bases from V and 1 base from J, with 14 bases between. The CDR3 extends over 14 amino acids. This CDR3 is CASCRPGGNTEAFF. CDR3 bases: TGTGCCAGCTGCCGTCCGGGGGGGAACACTGAAGCTTTCTTT.

The chain uses TRBV27 and TRBJ2-2; D is unresolved. With 8 bases removed from V and 3 bases from J, the gap between germline ends came to 13 bases. The germline gives CDR1 MNHEY, CDR2 SMNVEV (reference sequence). The CDR3 extends over 14 amino acids. The CDR3 DNA is TGTGCCAGCCGAACTGCGGTTTACACCGGGGAGCTGTTTTTT. Translation gives CASRTAVYTGELFF.

The chain uses TRBV24-1 and TRBJ2-1; 7 nucleotides match TRBD1. CDR3 length: 16 amino acids. Germline lookup yields CDR1 KGHDR and CDR2 SFDVKD. The ends lost 4 bases at V and 3 bases at J; junction bases unmatched: 8. CDR3 in DNA: TGTGCCACCAGTGAAAACAAGGGGGCACTCTACAATGAGCAGTTCTTC. Its translation is CATSENKGALYNEQFF.

J is TRBJ1-5 and V is TRBV6-1; 8 nucleotides agree with TRBD1. The germline gives CDR1 MNHNS, CDR2 SASEGT. This CDR3 region has 15 residues. The trim removed 6 bases at V and 3 bases at J, leaving 7 bases unmatched. The CDR3 DNA reads as TGTGCCAGCAGCCAGGACAGGGCTTCCAATCAGCCCCAGCATTTT. Amino acids: CASSQDRASNQPQHF.

The chain joins TRBV30 to TRBJ2-2, with D uncertain. Trimming removed 4 bases from V and 2 bases from J, with 8 bases in between. Per the germline V gene, CDR1 is GTSNPN and CDR2 is SVGIG (reference sequence). The CDR3 loop spans 13 amino acids. The CDR3 region has the DNA TGTGCCTGGACGGTAACCAACACCGGGGAGCTGTTTTTT. Residues: CAWTVTNTGELFF.

This clonotype was recorded a few times. The V call is TRBV2, the J call TRBJ1-5; D is uncertain. Trimming shortened V by 4 bases and J by 1 base, and 5 bases separated the two germline ends. Per germline, CDR1 SNHLY and CDR2 FYNNEI. The CDR3 is made up of 13 amino acids. The CDR3 sequence: CASSGRSNQPQHF. CDR3 bases: TGTGCCAGCAGTGGTAGGAGCAATCAGCCCCAGCATTTT.

The chain carries TRBV27 and TRBJ1-2; D possibly corresponds to TRBD1 (6 bases). The V gene lost 6 bases and the J gene lost 5 bases, with 25 bases spanning the gap. The CDR3 has 17 residues. Germline values: CDR1 MNHEY, CDR2 SMNVEV (reference sequence). In DNA form, the CDR3 reads TGTGCCAGCAGCGACCCTCCTCGCACAGGGTCCCAATATGGCTACACCTTC. It encodes CASSDPPRTGSQYGYTF.

This clonotype was seen only a few times. The rearrangement joins TRBV24-1 to TRBJ1-1; no clear D gene. The CDR3 runs to 16 residues. In germline, CDR1 is KGHDR, CDR2 SFDVKD. Trimming stripped 9 bases from V and 5 bases from J, with 24 bases between. CDR3 DNA sequence: TGTGCCACCCGCGAGGGCGGACGAGTCGGGAATACTGAAGCTTTCTTT. Translated: CATREGGRVGNTEAFF.

V is TRBV11-3 and J is TRBJ2-3; D unresolved. Germline CDR1 is SGHNT and CDR2 is YENEEA. V shed 1 base and J shed 0 bases, with 5 bases lying between them. The length of the CDR3 is 14 residues. The CDR3 sequence is CASSLGFSTDTQYF. In DNA, the CDR3 is TGTGCCAGCAGCTTAGGTTTTAGCACAGATACGCAGTATTTT.

A few counts support this clonotype. The V and J genes are TRBV7-2 and TRBJ1-2, with a possible D match to TRBD1 (6 bases). The germline V gene has CDR1 SGHTA and CDR2 FQGNSA. V was clipped by 1 base and J by 2 bases, with 11 bases between them. The CDR3 extends over 15 amino acids. CDR3 bases: TGTGCCAGCAGCTTAGGTACGGGGACAAACTATGGCTACACCTTC. Amino acids: CASSLGTGTNYGYTF. Supplemented by reference TRBV7-2 and TRBJ1-2, the full variable domain reads GAGVSQSPSNKVTEKGKDVELRCDPISGHTALYWYRQSLGQGLEFLIYFQGNSAPDKSGLPSDRFSAERTGGSVSTLTIQRTQQEDSAVYLCASSLGTGTNYGYTFGSGTRLTVV.